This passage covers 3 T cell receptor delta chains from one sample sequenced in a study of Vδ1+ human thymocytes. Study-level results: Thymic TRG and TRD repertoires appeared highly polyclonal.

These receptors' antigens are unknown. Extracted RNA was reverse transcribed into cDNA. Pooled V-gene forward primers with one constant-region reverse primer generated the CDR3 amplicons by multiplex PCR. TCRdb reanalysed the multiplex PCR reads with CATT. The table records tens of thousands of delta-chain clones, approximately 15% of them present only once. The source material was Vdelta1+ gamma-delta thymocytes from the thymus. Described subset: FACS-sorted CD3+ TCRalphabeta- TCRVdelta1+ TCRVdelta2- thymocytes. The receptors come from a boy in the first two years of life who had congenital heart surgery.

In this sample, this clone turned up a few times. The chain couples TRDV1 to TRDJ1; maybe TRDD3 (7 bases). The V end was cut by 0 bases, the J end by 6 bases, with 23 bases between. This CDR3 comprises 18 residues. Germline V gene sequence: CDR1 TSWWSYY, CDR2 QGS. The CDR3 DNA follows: TGTGCTCTTGGGGAACTTTCTCCTACTGGGATCTGGGGGTATAAACTCATCTTT. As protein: CALGELSPTGIWGYKLIF.

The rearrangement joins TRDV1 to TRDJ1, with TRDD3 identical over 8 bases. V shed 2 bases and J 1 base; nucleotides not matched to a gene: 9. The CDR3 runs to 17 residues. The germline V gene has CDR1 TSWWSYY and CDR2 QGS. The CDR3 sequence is CALGEGSGGYGTDKLIF. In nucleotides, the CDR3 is TGTGCTCTTGGGGAAGGCTCCGGGGGATATGGCACCGATAAACTCATCTTT.

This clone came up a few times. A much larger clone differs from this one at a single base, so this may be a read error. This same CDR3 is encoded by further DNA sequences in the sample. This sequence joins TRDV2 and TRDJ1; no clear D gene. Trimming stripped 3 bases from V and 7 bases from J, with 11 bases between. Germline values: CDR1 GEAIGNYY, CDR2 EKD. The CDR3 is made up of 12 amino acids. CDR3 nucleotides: TGTGCCTGTGACGTACCTGGAGTTAAACTCATCTTT. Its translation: CACDVPGVKLIF.